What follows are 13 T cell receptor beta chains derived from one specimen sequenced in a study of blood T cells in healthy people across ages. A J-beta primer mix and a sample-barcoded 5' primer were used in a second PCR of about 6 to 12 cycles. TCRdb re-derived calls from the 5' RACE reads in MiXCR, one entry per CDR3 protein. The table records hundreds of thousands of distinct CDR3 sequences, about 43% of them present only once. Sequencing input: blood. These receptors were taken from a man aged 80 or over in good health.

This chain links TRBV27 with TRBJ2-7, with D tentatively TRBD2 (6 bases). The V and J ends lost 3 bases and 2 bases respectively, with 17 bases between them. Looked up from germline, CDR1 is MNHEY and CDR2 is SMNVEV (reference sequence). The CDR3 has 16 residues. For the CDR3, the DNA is TGTGCCAGCAGTTTCAGGGTCGGGGGTCAAGCCTACGAGCAGTACTTC. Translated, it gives CASSFRVGGQAYEQYF.

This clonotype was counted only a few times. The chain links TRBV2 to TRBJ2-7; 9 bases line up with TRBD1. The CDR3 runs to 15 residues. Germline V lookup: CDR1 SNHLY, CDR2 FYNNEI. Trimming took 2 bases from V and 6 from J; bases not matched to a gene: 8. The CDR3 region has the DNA TGTGCCAGCAGTGAAACCCGGACAGGGGAAGTCGAGCAGTACTTC. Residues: CASSETRTGEVEQYF. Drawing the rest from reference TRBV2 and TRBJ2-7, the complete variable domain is EPEVTQTPSHQVTQMGQEVILRCVPISNHLYFYWYRQILGQKVEFLVSFYNNEISEKSEIFDDQFSVERPDGSNFTLKIRSTKLEDSAMYFCASSETRTGEVEQYFGPGTRLTVT.

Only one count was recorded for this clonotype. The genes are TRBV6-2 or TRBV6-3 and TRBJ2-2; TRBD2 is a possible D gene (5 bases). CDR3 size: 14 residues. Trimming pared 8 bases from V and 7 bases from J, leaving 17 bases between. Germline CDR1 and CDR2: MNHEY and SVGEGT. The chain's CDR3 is CASHLAYVSGELFF. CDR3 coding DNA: TGTGCCAGCCACCTAGCTTACGTCAGCGGGGAGCTGTTTTTT.

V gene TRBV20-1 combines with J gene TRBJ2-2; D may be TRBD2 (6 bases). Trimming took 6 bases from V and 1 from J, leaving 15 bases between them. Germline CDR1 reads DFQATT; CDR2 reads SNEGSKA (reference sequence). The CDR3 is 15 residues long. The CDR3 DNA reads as TGCAGTGCCCCCGGGGGACTTTTGAACACCGGGGAGCTGTTTTTT. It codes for CSAPGGLLNTGELFF.

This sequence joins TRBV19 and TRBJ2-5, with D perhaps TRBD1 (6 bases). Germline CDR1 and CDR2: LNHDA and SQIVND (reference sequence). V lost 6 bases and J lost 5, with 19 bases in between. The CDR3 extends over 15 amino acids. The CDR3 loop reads CASSPKTGPGETQYF. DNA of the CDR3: TGTGCCAGTAGCCCGAAGACAGGCCCTGGGGAGACCCAGTACTTC.

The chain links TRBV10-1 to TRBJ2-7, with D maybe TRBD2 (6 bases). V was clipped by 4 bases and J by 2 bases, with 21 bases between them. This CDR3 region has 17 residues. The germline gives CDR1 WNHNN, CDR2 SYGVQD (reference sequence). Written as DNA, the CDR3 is TGCGCCAGCAGTGGAGACAAGCGGGTTTCGATGGCCTACGAGCAGTACTTC. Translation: CASSGDKRVSMAYEQYF.

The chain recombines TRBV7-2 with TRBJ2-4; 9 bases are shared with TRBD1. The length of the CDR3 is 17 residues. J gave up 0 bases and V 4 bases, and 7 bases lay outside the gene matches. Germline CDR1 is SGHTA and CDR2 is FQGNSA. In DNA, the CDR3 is TGTGCCAGCAGCTATAACCGGGACAGGGTAGCCAAAAACATTCAGTACTTC. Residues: CASSYNRDRVAKNIQYF.

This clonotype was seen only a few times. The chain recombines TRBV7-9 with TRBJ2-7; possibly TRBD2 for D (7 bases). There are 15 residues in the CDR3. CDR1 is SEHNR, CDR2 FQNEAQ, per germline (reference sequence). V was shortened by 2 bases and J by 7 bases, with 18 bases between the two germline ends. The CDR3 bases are TGTGCCAGCAGCTTAACGGGGGGCCTTCTGGGGGAGCAGTACTTC. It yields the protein CASSLTGGLLGEQYF.

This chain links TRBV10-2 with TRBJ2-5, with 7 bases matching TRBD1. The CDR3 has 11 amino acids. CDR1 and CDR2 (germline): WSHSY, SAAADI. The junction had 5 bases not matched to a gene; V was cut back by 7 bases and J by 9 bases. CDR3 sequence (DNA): TGCGCCAGCACCGACAGGGTGGCCCAGTACTTC. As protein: CASTDRVAQYF.

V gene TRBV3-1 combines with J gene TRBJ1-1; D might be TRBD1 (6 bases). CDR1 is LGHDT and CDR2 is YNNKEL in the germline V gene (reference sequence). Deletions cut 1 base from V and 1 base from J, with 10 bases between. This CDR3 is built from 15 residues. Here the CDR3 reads CASSQGTRGNTEAFF. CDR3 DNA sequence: TGTGCCAGCAGCCAAGGTACCAGGGGGAACACTGAAGCTTTCTTT.

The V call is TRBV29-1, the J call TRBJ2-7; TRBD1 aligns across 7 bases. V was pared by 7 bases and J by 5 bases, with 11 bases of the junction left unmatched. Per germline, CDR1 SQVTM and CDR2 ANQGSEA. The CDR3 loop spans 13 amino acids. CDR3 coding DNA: TGCAGCGCCAGGGACAGCGTGGTGGACGAGCAGTACTTC. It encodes CSARDSVVDEQYF.

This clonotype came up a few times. The CDR3 region has the DNA TGTGCCAGCGGGAGACAGGGGTCCCAGCGGTCTACCTACGAGCAGTACTTC. Its translation is CASGRQGSQRSTYEQYF. The chain links TRBV28 to TRBJ2-7; 8 positions agree with TRBD1. V gave up 8 bases and J gave up 2 bases; unmatched junction bases: 17. Germline lookup yields CDR1 MDHEN and CDR2 SYDVKM. The length of the CDR3 is 17 residues.

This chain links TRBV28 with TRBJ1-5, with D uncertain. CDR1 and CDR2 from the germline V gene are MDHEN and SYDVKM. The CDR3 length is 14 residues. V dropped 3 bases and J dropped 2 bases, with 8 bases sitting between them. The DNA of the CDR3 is TGTGCCAGCAGTTTTAGTTACGGCAATCAGCCCCAGCATTTT. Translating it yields CASSFSYGNQPQHF.